The 20 T cell receptor beta chains in this list originate from one sample, sequenced in a study of T cell repertoires in cytomegalovirus infection. Their target antigens are unknown. TCRdb redid the calling of the reads with MiXCR, one entry per CDR3 protein. The sample has about 500,000 distinct CDR3 sequences, 30% to 40% seen once. The material was cultured PBMCs, obtained from culture after CMV antigen stimulation. The receptors stem from a human donor in good health (CMV status not recorded). Some clones in this sample may be carry-over from other donors' samples.

This clonotype showed up just a few times. This sequence joins TRBV7-9 and TRBJ2-5, with D possibly TRBD2 on 7 matching bases. The CDR3 contains 12 residues. Between the trimmed V and J ends, which lost 5 bases and 6 bases, there was a span of 10 bases. Germline-derived CDR1 and CDR2 are SEHNR and FQNEAQ (reference sequence). The CDR3 reads CASSEGGKTQYF. The CDR3 DNA follows: TGTGCCAGCAGCGAGGGGGGGAAGACCCAGTACTTC.

The V gene is TRBV19, the J gene TRBJ1-5, with D tentatively TRBD1 (6 bases). The CDR3 is 15 residues long. V lost 5 bases and J lost 4, with 15 bases in between. The germline V gene has CDR1 LNHDA and CDR2 SQIVND (reference sequence). CDR3 amino acids: CASSLDSRENQPQHF. The CDR3 nucleotides are TGTGCCAGTAGTCTGGACAGTCGAGAAAATCAGCCCCAGCATTTT.

This clonotype was counted between two and nine times. The rearrangement joins TRBV11-3 to TRBJ2-1; D might be TRBD1 (6 bases). CDR3 length equals 13 residues. Germline assignment: CDR1 SGHNT and CDR2 YENEEA. With 5 bases removed from V and 5 bases from J, the gap between germline ends came to 10 bases. The CDR3 here is CASSNGQHNEQFF. The CDR3 DNA sequence: TGTGCCAGCAGCAATGGACAGCACAATGAGCAGTTCTTC.

This CDR3 is CASSTQQGLPEAFF. Here the CDR3 DNA reads TGTGCCAGTAGTACCCAACAGGGACTCCCTGAAGCTTTCTTT. The rearrangement uses TRBV19 and TRBJ1-1, with D perhaps matching TRBD1 (6 bases). In germline, CDR1 is LNHDA, CDR2 SQIVND (reference sequence). The CDR3 sequence is 14 residues long. V lost 4 bases to trimming and J lost 6 bases, with 15 bases between them. Supplemented by reference TRBV19 and TRBJ1-1, the full variable domain reads DGGITQSPKYLFRKEGQNVTLSCEQNLNHDAMYWYRQDPGQGLRLIYYSQIVNDFQKGDIAEGYSVSREKKESFPLTVTSAQKNPTAFYLCASSTQQGLPEAFFGQGTRLTVV.

The chain carries TRBV11-2 and TRBJ2-2, with a tentative D call TRBD2 (6 bases). The CDR3 covers 14 residues. CDR1 and CDR2 (germline): SGHAT, FQNNGV. Trimming removed 6 bases from V and 5 bases from J, with 13 bases in between. The CDR3 nucleotides are TGTGCCAGCAGTCTCGGGAGTACGACCGGGGAGCTGTTTTTT. It is translated as CASSLGSTTGELFF.

V and J are TRBV19 and TRBJ2-4; tentatively, D is TRBD2 (6 bases). The CDR3 runs 14 residues. Per germline, CDR1 LNHDA and CDR2 SQIVND (reference sequence). The ends were cut back, 6 bases at V and 5 bases at J, with 14 bases in the middle. CDR3 nucleotide sequence: TGTGCCAGTAGCCGAAGCGGGTGGGAAAACATTCAGTACTTC. Its protein product is CASSRSGWENIQYF. Based on the CDR3 plus reference TRBV19 and TRBJ2-4, the full variable domain is DGGITQSPKYLFRKEGQNVTLSCEQNLNHDAMYWYRQDPGQGLRLIYYSQIVNDFQKGDIAEGYSVSREKKESFPLTVTSAQKNPTAFYLCASSRSGWENIQYFGAGTRLSVL.

V and J are TRBV15 and TRBJ2-5; D is undetermined. V lost 0 bases to trimming and J lost 1 base, with 6 bases between them. The CDR3 extends over 14 amino acids. Looked up from germline, CDR1 is LNHNV and CDR2 is YYDKDF (reference sequence). CDR3 protein: CATSRDYSQETQYF. CDR3 nucleotides: TGTGCCACCAGCAGAGATTACAGCCAAGAGACCCAGTACTTC.

This clonotype was counted at least ten times. The V call is TRBV6-2 or TRBV6-3, the J call TRBJ2-1, with 10 bases lining up with TRBD2. Germline loops: CDR1 MNHEY, CDR2 SVGEGT. The CDR3 sequence is 15 residues long. Germline trimming cut 0 bases from V and 7 bases from J; bases unmatched to any gene: 3. In nucleotides, the CDR3 is TGTGCCAGCAGTTACTCGGGACTAGCGCGAAATGAGCAGTTCTTC. It is translated as CASSYSGLARNEQFF.

The gene calls are TRBV7-2 and TRBJ1-6; 7 nucleotides match TRBD1. The CDR3 length is 16 residues. V gave up 1 base and J gave up 6 bases; unmatched junction bases: 6. Germline lookup yields CDR1 SGHTA and CDR2 FQGNSA. CDR3 DNA sequence: TGTGCCAGCAGCTTAGGGGTCCAGGGGGGTAATTCACCCCTCCACTTT. This sequence encodes CASSLGVQGGNSPLHF.

The gene calls are TRBV2 and TRBJ2-7, with TRBD2 matching over 10 bases. Germline V gene lookup returns CDR1 SNHLY and CDR2 FYNNEI. CDR3 size: 14 residues. Trimming took 5 bases from V and 5 from J; bases not matched to a gene: 6. The CDR3 reads CASSLAGDQDEQYF. CDR3 coding DNA: TGTGCCAGCAGTCTAGCGGGAGATCAGGACGAGCAGTACTTC.

This clonotype turned up a few times. The chain carries TRBV6-5 and TRBJ2-1, with D perhaps TRBD1 or TRBD2 (5 bases each). The CDR3 contains 13 residues. With 5 bases removed from V and 8 bases from J, the gap between germline ends came to 13 bases. The germline V gene has CDR1 MNHEY and CDR2 SVGAGI. The CDR3 coding sequence is TGTGCCAGCAGTGATGGGACCTGGGATGAGCAGTTCTTC. This encodes CASSDGTWDEQFF.

This clonotype appeared a few times. The rearrangement links TRBV6-1 to TRBJ1-6; the D gene is possibly TRBD1 (5 bases). CDR1 is MNHNS and CDR2 is SASEGT in the germline V gene. The CDR3 spans 16 residues. V dropped 7 bases and J dropped 4 bases, with 17 bases sitting between them. The CDR3 DNA sequence: TGTGCCAGCACTCTGAAGGGACGGGTATATAATTCACCCCTCCACTTT. This translates into CASTLKGRVYNSPLHF.

This clonotype has just a few counts. The J gene is TRBJ1-1, the V gene TRBV20-1; D uncertain. V gave up 4 bases and J gave up 0 bases, with 12 bases separating them. This CDR3 comprises 14 residues. Germline values: CDR1 DFQATT, CDR2 SNEGSKA (reference sequence). The chain's CDR3 is CSATPPVMNTEAFF. CDR3 nucleotides: TGCAGTGCTACCCCTCCAGTAATGAACACTGAAGCTTTCTTT.

The CDR3 DNA is TGTGCCAGCAGCCCAAATATGGGGCGGAACACCGGGGAGCTGTTTTTT. Residues: CASSPNMGRNTGELFF. This chain links TRBV7-8 with TRBJ2-2; D might be TRBD1 (5 bases). With 5 bases removed from V and 1 base from J, the gap between germline ends came to 14 bases. Per germline, CDR1 SGHVS and CDR2 FQNEAQ. The CDR3 runs 16 residues.

This clonotype turned up a few times. The CDR3 here is CASSGRGIYEQYF. The DNA for the CDR3 is TGTGCCAGCAGTGGTAGGGGGATTTACGAGCAGTACTTC. V gene TRBV25-1 combines with J gene TRBJ2-7; perhaps TRBD1 as D (6 bases). Per the germline V gene, CDR1 is MGHDK and CDR2 is SYGVNS. This CDR3 region has 13 residues. With 4 bases removed from V and 4 bases from J, the gap between germline ends came to 11 bases.

V is TRBV19 and J is TRBJ1-1; D remains ambiguous. Trimming pared 3 bases from V and 5 bases from J, leaving 16 bases between. This CDR3 has 15 residues. In germline, CDR1 is LNHDA, CDR2 SQIVND (reference sequence). DNA of the CDR3: TGTGCCAGTAGTATGGCACCGGAGAGAGTGACTGAAGCTTTCTTT. This sequence encodes CASSMAPERVTEAFF.

The chain links TRBV28 to TRBJ1-4; D perhaps matches TRBD1 (6 bases). Germline loops: CDR1 MDHEN, CDR2 SYDVKM. The CDR3 is 16 amino acids. V lost 6 bases and J lost 5, with 19 bases in between. Here the CDR3 DNA reads TGTGCCAGCAGATTACTCCGTTGGGGGCGGAATGAAAAACTGTTTTTT. Its translation is CASRLLRWGRNEKLFF.

The CDR3 reads CASRNPLQKNNSPLHF. CDR3 bases: TGTGCCAGCAGGAACCCCTTACAGAAGAATAATTCACCCCTCCACTTT. The rearrangement links TRBV2 to TRBJ1-6, with D uncertain. The CDR3 totals 16 residues. V was shortened by 6 bases and J by 5 bases, with 17 bases between the two germline ends. Per germline, CDR1 SNHLY and CDR2 FYNNEI.

The genes are TRBV7-6 and TRBJ2-7; 12 bases map to TRBD2. CDR1 and CDR2 (germline): SGHVS, FNYEAQ. V dropped 4 bases and J dropped 4; count of bases not matched to a gene: 5. The CDR3 is 15 amino acids. CDR3 residues: CASSSYGLAGYEQYF. DNA of the CDR3: TGTGCCAGCAGCTCGTACGGACTAGCGGGATACGAGCAGTACTTC.

The table lists this clonotype with a few counts. This rearrangement joins TRBV6-5 to TRBJ2-7; 15 bases agree with TRBD2. CDR1 and CDR2 (germline): MNHEY, SVGAGI. The CDR3 runs to 16 residues. V trimming: 1 base; J trimming: 7 bases; junction bases outside the gene matches: 5. CDR3 sequence: CASSYYGTSGRWEQYF. CDR3 in DNA: TGTGCCAGCAGTTACTATGGGACTAGCGGGAGGTGGGAGCAGTACTTC.